The next 27 T cell receptor beta chains were all read from a single sample in a study of Ad26.COV2.S vaccination and SARS-CoV-2 variants. Treatment defined: approximately 18 received Ad26.COV2.S at low or high dose, single or two shots; about 5 received placebo; per-sample allocation not given. Each sample was drawn 63 days after the first injection (of vaccine or placebo). Here immunoSEQ multiplex PCR was the method, and the copy in TCRdb shows in-frame clones only, minus some. The table has around 300,000 clones, around nine tenths seen once. This material consisted of peripheral blood, taken in a trial of Ad26.COV2.S vaccine versus placebo. These receptors were collected from a person between 18 and 65 years old who received the Ad26.COV2.S COVID-19 vaccine or a placebo.

This sequence joins TRBV12-3 or TRBV12-4 and TRBJ1-1; D remains ambiguous. Deletions cut 4 bases from V and 4 bases from J, with 10 bases between. The CDR3 has 13 amino acids. The CDR3 DNA reads TGTGCCAGCAGTTACAGACACATCACTGAAGCTTTCTTT. Translating it yields CASSYRHITEAFF.

This clone was detected once. The V gene is TRBV6-1, the J gene TRBJ2-1; 9 nucleotides agree with TRBD2. Germline V gene sequence: CDR1 MNHNS, CDR2 SASEGT. The CDR3 is 15 residues long. Unmatched junction bases numbered 2, after V lost 2 bases and J lost 3 bases. The CDR3 protein is CASSELAGVYNEQFF. The DNA for the CDR3 is TGTGCCAGCAGTGAATTAGCGGGAGTCTACAATGAGCAGTTCTTC.

The chain recombines TRBV24-1 with TRBJ2-3; TRBD1 is a possible D gene (6 bases). CDR1 is KGHDR, CDR2 SFDVKD, per germline. The CDR3 runs 12 residues. With 7 bases removed from V and 6 bases from J, the gap between germline ends came to 10 bases. The CDR3 is CATRGQSDTQYF. For the CDR3, the DNA is TGTGCCACCAGGGGACAATCCGATACGCAGTATTTT.

The chain couples TRBV7-9 to TRBJ2-5; a possible D gene is TRBD1 (6 bases). The V end was cut by 2 bases, the J end by 0 bases, with 10 bases between. The CDR3 totals 15 residues. Germline V gives CDR1 SEHNR, CDR2 FQNEAQ (reference sequence). This CDR3 is CASSLITGYQETQYF. The CDR3, as DNA: TGTGCCAGCAGCTTAATCACAGGGTACCAAGAGACCCAGTACTTC.

CDR3 loop: CASSLEGSGLRSGYTF. Written as DNA, the CDR3 is TGTGCCAGCAGTTTAGAGGGGAGCGGATTACGGAGCGGCTACACCTTC. The chain carries TRBV28 and TRBJ1-2, with a tentative D call TRBD1 (5 bases). V was cut by 2 bases and J by 8 bases, with 21 bases left in between. Germline CDR1 reads MDHEN; CDR2 reads SYDVKM. The CDR3 contains 16 residues.

The V call is TRBV18, the J call TRBJ2-7; 8 nucleotides align to TRBD1. The CDR3 sequence is 16 residues long. V dropped 8 bases and J dropped 2; count of bases not matched to a gene: 14. Germline V gene sequence: CDR1 KGHSH, CDR2 LQKENI. The CDR3 DNA reads TGTGCCAGCCTTCGACAGGGGAGGAGCCCCCCCTACGAGCAGTACTTC. It encodes CASLRQGRSPPYEQYF.

This chain's CDR3 is CASQRERGGELFF. The CDR3 DNA is TGTGCCAGCCAGCGGGAGAGGGGCGGGGAGCTGTTTTTT. The chain recombines TRBV25-1 with TRBJ2-2; 8 positions match TRBD2. The V and J ends lost 8 bases and 7 bases, in that order; junction bases with no gene match: 6. The CDR3 totals 13 residues. In germline, CDR1 is MGHDK, CDR2 SYGVNS.

The V gene is TRBV2, the J gene TRBJ2-5; tentative D call: TRBD1 (6 bases). This CDR3 spans 13 amino acids. Germline CDR1 SNHLY, CDR2 FYNNEI. The ends were cut back, 6 bases at V and 3 bases at J, with 11 bases in the middle. CDR3 nucleotide sequence: TGTGCCAGCAGGGAGACAGGAAAAGAGACCCAGTACTTC. This translates into CASRETGKETQYF. The full variable domain, in which reference TRBV2 and TRBJ2-5 provide the parts outside the CDR3, is EPEVTQTPSHQVTQMGQEVILRCVPISNHLYFYWYRQILGQKVEFLVSFYNNEISEKSEIFDDQFSVERPDGSNFTLKIRSTKLEDSAMYFCASRETGKETQYFGPGTRLLVL.

The chain carries TRBV4-1 and TRBJ2-7; D is perhaps TRBD2 (5 bases). CDR1 is MGHRA, CDR2 YSYEKL, per germline. Trimming shortened V by 0 bases and J by 5 bases, and 20 bases separated the two germline ends. CDR3 length equals 17 residues. DNA of the CDR3: TGCGCCAGCAGCCAAGATGCCTTTTGGGAGACGACTAACGAGCAGTACTTC. Encoded protein: CASSQDAFWETTNEQYF.

V usage is TRBV4-3 and J usage is TRBJ1-4, with TRBD1 identical over 8 bases. The germline gives CDR1 LGHNA, CDR2 YSLEER. The CDR3 sequence is 16 residues long. J was trimmed by 4 bases and V by 3 bases; bases with no gene match: 7. CDR3 nucleotides: TGCGCCAGCAGCCAGCAAGTCACAGGGGGTAATGAAAAACTGTTTTTT. This codes for CASSQQVTGGNEKLFF.

The V call is TRBV5-1, the J call TRBJ2-4; TRBD1 matches at 7 bases. The length of the CDR3 is 16 residues. V shed 3 bases and J 3 bases; nucleotides not matched to a gene: 9. Germline V lookup: CDR1 SGHRS, CDR2 YFSETQ. The CDR3 region is CASSSGQVTVKNIQYF. CDR3 sequence (DNA): TGCGCCAGCAGCTCTGGACAGGTTACAGTCAAAAACATTCAGTACTTC.

The CDR3 here is CASSEWVRQPQHF. The CDR3 DNA is TGCGCCAGCAGTGAGTGGGTTCGTCAGCCCCAGCATTTT. The chain joins TRBV10-2 to TRBJ1-5; D call uncertain. V was shortened by 1 base and J by 6 bases, with 7 bases between the two germline ends. Germline V gene sequence: CDR1 WSHSY, CDR2 SAAADI. CDR3 length: 13 amino acids.

The chain's CDR3 is CASSKGHVTTNEKLFF. CDR3 DNA sequence: TGCGCCAGCAGCAAAGGACACGTGACAACTAATGAAAAACTGTTTTTT. The chain is built from TRBV5-1 and TRBJ1-4; maybe TRBD1 (5 bases). The CDR3 has 16 amino acids. Germline values: CDR1 SGHRS, CDR2 YFSETQ. With 4 bases removed from V and 0 bases from J, the gap between germline ends came to 13 bases.

The chain carries TRBV5-1 and TRBJ1-6; D gene uncertain. Germline-derived CDR1 and CDR2 are SGHRS and YFSETQ. V was clipped by 4 bases and J by 9 bases, with 11 bases between them. The CDR3 consists of 13 residues. The CDR3 region is CASSHGSGSPLHF. DNA for the CDR3: TGCGCCAGCAGCCACGGGTCTGGTTCACCCCTCCACTTT.

This chain uses TRBV9 with TRBJ2-7; 11 bases fit TRBD1. Germline CDR1 SGDLS, CDR2 YYNGEE. Trimming removed 3 bases from V and 6 bases from J; junction bases left unmatched: 5. This CDR3 region has 14 residues. The chain's CDR3 is CASSGGQGAGEQYF. The CDR3, as DNA: TGTGCCAGCAGCGGTGGACAGGGGGCAGGCGAGCAGTACTTC.

The chain couples TRBV6-2 or TRBV6-3 to TRBJ2-7, with no clear D. The length of the CDR3 is 16 residues. The V and J ends lost 2 bases and 1 base respectively, with 15 bases between them. Germline V gene data show CDR1 as MNHEY and CDR2 as SVGEGT. Written as DNA, the CDR3 is TGTGCCAGCAGTTACGAAGGGCCGTATTCATCCTACGAGCAGTACTTC. The encoded protein is CASSYEGPYSSYEQYF.

The V gene is TRBV2, the J gene TRBJ2-3; 13 bases match TRBD2. This CDR3 has 16 amino acids. After removal of 6 bases from V and 4 bases from J, the junction contained 7 bases not matched to a gene. Germline values: CDR1 SNHLY, CDR2 FYNNEI. The DNA of the CDR3 is TGTGCCAGCAGGGCGACTAGCGGGAGGTGGGCAGATACGCAGTATTTT. Its protein product is CASRATSGRWADTQYF.

This chain joins TRBV3-1 (or the pseudogene TRBV3-2) and TRBJ2-2; TRBD1 aligns across 10 bases. The CDR3 runs to 15 residues. Germline V gene data show CDR1 as LGHDT and CDR2 as YNNKEL (reference sequence). Trimming removed 5 bases from V and 4 bases from J; junction bases left unmatched: 4. The CDR3 here is CASSSRDRGTGELFF. The CDR3 DNA follows: TGTGCCAGCAGCTCCCGGGACAGGGGCACCGGGGAGCTGTTTTTT.

This clone appeared a single time. V is TRBV30 and J is TRBJ1-6; D is unclear. Germline loops: CDR1 GTSNPN, CDR2 SVGIG (reference sequence). The V and J ends lost 3 bases and 4 bases respectively, with 10 bases between them. The CDR3 extends over 14 amino acids. The CDR3 loop is CAWSGRGYNSPLHF. The CDR3, as DNA: TGTGCCTGGAGCGGACGAGGGTATAATTCACCCCTCCACTTT.

This clone was detected a few times. V usage is TRBV9 and J usage is TRBJ1-3; D unclear. Trimming shortened V by 2 bases and J by 4 bases, and 10 bases separated the two germline ends. Germline CDR1 SGDLS, CDR2 YYNGEE. The CDR3 runs to 14 residues. CDR3 coding DNA: TGTGCCAGCAGCGTCAAGGAAAAGGGAAACACCATATATTTT. It specifies CASSVKEKGNTIYF.

V and J are TRBV27 and TRBJ2-1; 7 nucleotides line up with TRBD2. The CDR3 contains 15 residues. V lost 5 bases and J lost 3; bases outside the gene matches: 7. Germline loops: CDR1 MNHEY, CDR2 SMNVEV (reference sequence). The CDR3 loop reads CASSISGVFYNEQFF. The CDR3 region has the DNA TGTGCCAGCAGTATAAGCGGGGTTTTCTACAATGAGCAGTTCTTC.

CDR3 DNA: TGTGCCAGCAGCATACGAGAGAAACAGGGAAATCAGCCCCAGCATTTT. This sequence encodes CASSIREKQGNQPQHF. The J gene is TRBJ1-5, the V gene TRBV21-1; the table assigns TRBD1, which was not confirmed against the DNA. TRBV21-1 is assigned pseudogene status. The CDR3 is 16 residues long.

The gene calls are TRBV2 and TRBJ2-2; 10 nucleotides agree with TRBD2. Germline trimming cut 5 bases from V and 6 bases from J; bases unmatched to any gene: 6. CDR3 length: 15 residues. Germline loops: CDR1 SNHLY, CDR2 FYNNEI. The CDR3 sequence: CASSLAGVTAGELFF. CDR3 DNA: TGTGCCAGCAGTCTAGCGGGAGTGACGGCCGGGGAGCTGTTTTTT.

The chain is built from TRBV7-8 and TRBJ2-7, with TRBD2 matching over 9 bases. Germline V lookup: CDR1 SGHVS, CDR2 FQNEAQ. This CDR3 contains 15 residues. V lost 2 bases to trimming and J lost 3 bases; unmatched junction nucleotides: 5. Written as DNA, the CDR3 is TGTGCCAGCAGCTTACGCGGGAGGGTAGGCTACGAGCAGTACTTC. This translates into CASSLRGRVGYEQYF.

The chain couples TRBV5-1 to TRBJ2-1, with a weak D call TRBD1 (5 bases). From germline, CDR1 is SGHRS and CDR2 YFSETQ. Trimming pared 6 bases from V and 4 bases from J, leaving 11 bases between. The CDR3 has 13 amino acids. This CDR3 is CASTQGGYNEQFF. CDR3 DNA: TGCGCCAGCACCCAGGGTGGTTACAATGAGCAGTTCTTC. Drawing the rest from reference TRBV5-1 and TRBJ2-1, the complete variable domain is KAGVTQTPRYLIKTRGQQVTLSCSPISGHRSVSWYQQTPGQGLQFLFEYFSETQRNKGNFPGRFSGRQFSNSRSEMNVSTLELGDSALYLCASTQGGYNEQFFGPGTRLTVL.

The genes are TRBV7-6 and TRBJ2-3; D might be TRBD2 (5 bases). The ends were cut back, 4 bases at V and 0 bases at J, with 14 bases in the middle. From germline, CDR1 is SGHVS and CDR2 FNYEAQ. The CDR3 is made up of 16 amino acids. CDR3 sequence reads: CASSSDSLTSTDTQYF. The CDR3 bases are TGTGCCAGCAGCTCGGACTCTCTGACTAGCACAGATACGCAGTATTTT.

This chain links TRBV18 with TRBJ2-1; TRBD1 might be the D (6 bases). The CDR3 spans 12 residues. V gave up 3 bases and J gave up 9 bases, with 9 bases separating them. The germline CDR1 and CDR2 sequences are KGHSH and LQKENI. The CDR3 DNA reads as TGTGCCAGCTCACCTCTAGGGGGTGAGCAGTTCTTC. It encodes CASSPLGGEQFF.